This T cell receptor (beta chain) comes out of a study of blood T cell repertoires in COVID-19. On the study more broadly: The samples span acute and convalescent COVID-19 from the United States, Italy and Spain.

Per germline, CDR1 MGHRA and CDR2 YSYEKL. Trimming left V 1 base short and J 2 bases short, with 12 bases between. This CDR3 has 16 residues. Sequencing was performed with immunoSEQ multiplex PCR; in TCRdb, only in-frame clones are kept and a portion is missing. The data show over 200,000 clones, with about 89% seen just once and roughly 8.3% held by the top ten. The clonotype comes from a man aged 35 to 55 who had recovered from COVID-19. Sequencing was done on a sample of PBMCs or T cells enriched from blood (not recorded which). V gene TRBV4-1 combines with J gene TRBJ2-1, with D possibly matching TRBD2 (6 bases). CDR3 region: CASSQAASAAYNEQFF. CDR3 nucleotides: TGCGCCAGCAGCCAAGCAGCTAGCGCGGCCTACAATGAGCAGTTCTTC.